These 14 T cell receptor beta chains originate from one sample sequenced in a study of T cell responses to AZD1222 COVID-19 vaccine. Method: immunoSEQ multiplex PCR; TCRdb's copy keeps in-frame clones and lacks some. Of 100,000 to 150,000 clones listed, around 88% are singletons. This specimen consisted of peripheral blood, obtained on day 0 of MenACWY control vaccination. These receptors all stem from an adult in good health.

This chain links TRBV12-3 or TRBV12-4 with TRBJ1-5; no firm D call. The V and J ends lost 6 bases and 13 bases respectively, with 19 bases between them. The CDR3 covers 13 residues. The CDR3 nucleotides read TGTGCCAGCAGCCTCTACATCGGTCGCCAACAGCATTTT. This gives the protein CASSLYIGRQQHF.

This rearrangement joins TRBV11-2 to TRBJ2-1, with D uncertain. This CDR3 spans 13 amino acids. V was trimmed by 5 bases and J by 4 bases, leaving 9 bases between them. Germline V CDR1 and CDR2: SGHAT, FQNNGV. The DNA for the CDR3 is TGTGCCAGCAGCCTCGACGGGTACAATGAGCAGTTCTTC. Translated: CASSLDGYNEQFF.

The J gene is TRBJ2-3, the V gene TRBV7-2, with D perhaps TRBD2 (7 bases). Germline V CDR1 and CDR2: SGHTA, FQGNSA. Trimming removed 2 bases at V and 4 bases at J, with 10 bases between. This CDR3 has 14 amino acids. The CDR3 sequence: CASSLSGGPDTQYF. The CDR3 bases are TGTGCCAGCAGCTTATCGGGGGGCCCAGATACGCAGTATTTT.

The CDR3 DNA sequence: TGCGCCAGCAGCCAACAGGGAAACACTGAAGCTTTCTTT. Translation: CASSQQGNTEAFF. This chain links TRBV10-1 with TRBJ1-1; maybe TRBD1 (6 bases). Trimming shortened V by 6 bases and J by 2 bases, and 10 bases separated the two germline ends. This CDR3 has 13 amino acids. Germline lookup yields CDR1 WNHNN and CDR2 SYGVQD (reference sequence).

This sequence joins TRBV29-1 and TRBJ2-7; TRBD2 matches 8 bases. J gave up 4 bases and V 3 bases, and 8 bases lay outside the gene matches. This CDR3 region has 14 residues. Germline V CDR1 and CDR2: SQVTM, ANQGSEA. The chain's CDR3 is CSVDASGSPYEQYF. The DNA for the CDR3 is TGCAGCGTTGATGCCAGCGGGAGTCCTTACGAGCAGTACTTC.

V usage is TRBV10-3 and J usage is TRBJ1-2; D unclear. V was pared by 2 bases and J by 7 bases, with 11 bases between. This CDR3 contains 13 residues. Germline lookup yields CDR1 ENHRY and CDR2 SYGVKD. CDR3 sequence: CAISESKGSGYTF. CDR3 sequence (DNA): TGTGCCATCAGTGAGAGTAAAGGGTCTGGCTACACCTTC.

V is TRBV13 and J is TRBJ2-7, with D perhaps TRBD2 (6 bases). The CDR3 extends over 14 amino acids. Germline loops: CDR1 PRHDT, CDR2 FYEKMQ (reference sequence). Trimming took off 5 bases at V and 5 bases at J, with 16 bases between the two ends. The DNA of the CDR3 is TGTGCCAGCAGCCTCGGGAGCTTTAGCCACGAGCAGTACTTC. Protein product: CASSLGSFSHEQYF.

The V and J genes are TRBV6-6 and TRBJ2-7, with no clear D. The V end was cut by 6 bases, the J end by 1 base, with 4 bases between. The CDR3 sequence is 11 residues long. The germline CDR1 and CDR2 sequences are MNHNY and SVGAGI (reference sequence). For the CDR3, the DNA is TGTGCCAGCAGCCCGTCCTACGAGCAGTACTTC. Translated: CASSPSYEQYF.

The chain has TRBV30 and TRBJ1-5, with no clear D. CDR1 is GTSNPN, CDR2 SVGIG, per germline (reference sequence). The CDR3 is made up of 13 amino acids. V lost 1 base, J lost 0 bases, and 4 bases lay in between. The CDR3 DNA sequence: TGTGCCTGGAGTGAAGATAGCAATCAGCCCCAGCATTTT. Amino acid sequence: CAWSEDSNQPQHF.

This clone has more than one count but fewer than ten. V and J are TRBV3-1 (or the pseudogene TRBV3-2) and TRBJ1-3; D ambiguous. CDR3 length equals 19 residues. The germline V gene encodes CDR1 LGHDT and CDR2 YNNKEL (reference sequence). V was cut by 6 bases and J by 0 bases, with 24 bases left in between. DNA of the CDR3: TGTGCCAGCAGGCCCTCATGGAGGCTCACTCTTAGCTCTGGAAACACCATATATTTT. This codes for CASRPSWRLTLSSGNTIYF.

The gene calls are TRBV2 and TRBJ2-2, with 7 nucleotides matching TRBD2. Trimming took 3 bases from V and 6 from J; bases not matched to a gene: 7. Germline CDR1 reads SNHLY; CDR2 reads FYNNEI. This CDR3 has 15 amino acids. The chain's CDR3 is CASSETPLAPGELFF. The CDR3 bases are TGTGCCAGCAGTGAGACTCCACTAGCGCCCGGGGAGCTGTTTTTT.

The rearrangement links TRBV4-1 to TRBJ2-3; D unclear. From germline, CDR1 is MGHRA and CDR2 YSYEKL. CDR3 length: 13 residues. The germline V and J ends were trimmed by 5 bases and 4 bases, with 10 bases remaining between them. The CDR3 coding sequence is TGCGCCAGCAGCGAAGTGATTGCAGATACGCAGTATTTT. This encodes CASSEVIADTQYF.

The chain combines TRBV10-2 with TRBJ1-4, with no clear D. CDR1 and CDR2 (germline): WSHSY, SAAADI. V lost 4 bases and J 0 bases, leaving 6 bases between the germline ends. CDR3 length equals 14 residues. CDR3 bases: TGCGCCAGCAGTGTTGGGCCAACTAATGAAAAACTGTTTTTT. Translated: CASSVGPTNEKLFF.

The chain is built from TRBV9 and TRBJ1-3; 9 nucleotides line up with TRBD1. V was pared by 4 bases and J by 3 bases, with 5 bases of the junction left unmatched. Germline CDR1 and CDR2: SGDLS and YYNGEE. The CDR3 totals 15 residues. This CDR3 reads CASSPRDRDGNTIYF. CDR3 nucleotides: TGTGCCAGCAGCCCTCGGGACAGGGATGGAAACACCATATATTTT. Complete variable domain (other parts from reference TRBV9 and TRBJ1-3): DSGVTQTPKHLITATGQRVTLRCSPRSGDLSVYWYQQSLDQGLQFLIQYYNGEERAKGNILERFSAQQFPDLHSELNLSSLELGDSALYFCASSPRDRDGNTIYFGEGSWLTVV.